The T cell receptor (beta chain) under discussion was sequenced for a study of cytomegalovirus exposure and HLA in healthy donors. Germline V gene data show CDR1 as MDHEN and CDR2 as SYDVKM. The ends were cut back, 7 bases at V and 1 base at J, with 14 bases in the middle. The CDR3 contains 14 residues. The study ran its PCR with 60 Vbeta and 13 Jbeta primers. Using immunoSEQ multiplex PCR, the repertoire was profiled, and TCRdb retains in-frame clones only, with some absent. The top ten clones hold 20% of a sample with more than 95,000 clones, 70% to 90% of them seen once. This sequence was found in a man aged 18 to 35 in good health and CMV-seropositive. Sequenced: PBMCs. This rearrangement joins TRBV28 to TRBJ2-7; maybe TRBD2 (5 bases). In nucleotides, the CDR3 is TGTGCCAGCACTACTCCCCGGGATTCCTACGAGCAGTACTTC. As protein: CASTTPRDSYEQYF.